This passage covers 19 T cell receptor beta chains from one sample sequenced in a study of blood T cell repertoires in COVID-19 (dated by TCRdb to the early 2020s). To prepare the library, the immunoSEQ multiplex PCR assay was applied. The clones in this table, taken by TCRdb from immuneACCESS, are in-frame only. Not every clone is retained; where verified, under half of the shortfall comes from an unresolved V gene, and the cause of the rest is unknown. The sample records under 300,000 clones, 86% of which are singletons. The ten largest clones represent around 3.6% of the sample. Material: peripheral blood. These receptor sequences come from a man aged 18-30 years with active or convalescent COVID-19.

V gene TRBV28 combines with J gene TRBJ1-2; 12 bases align to TRBD1. The germline V gene has CDR1 MDHEN and CDR2 SYDVKM. Trimming took 6 bases from V and 10 from J; bases not matched to a gene: 6. The CDR3 sequence is 13 residues long. CDR3: CASRTGTGGDYTF. CDR3 coding DNA: TGTGCCAGCAGAACCGGGACAGGGGGCGACTACACCTTC.

The rearrangement joins TRBV19 to TRBJ1-4; 8 nucleotides line up with TRBD1. V was clipped by 6 bases and J by 7 bases; unmatched bases: 10. CDR3 length equals 15 residues. The V gene's germline CDR1 is LNHDA and CDR2 SQIVND (reference sequence). CDR3 amino acids: CASRSQGASVEKLFF. In DNA form, the CDR3 reads TGTGCCAGTAGATCGCAGGGGGCGTCGGTTGAAAAACTGTTTTTT.

This chain links TRBV30 with TRBJ2-5, with D perhaps matching TRBD2 (6 bases). Trimming stripped 5 bases from V and 7 bases from J, with 17 bases between. Per the germline V gene, CDR1 is GTSNPN and CDR2 is SVGIG (reference sequence). The CDR3 is made up of 13 amino acids. The DNA for the CDR3 is TGTGCCTGGGGGACTGGGACTTTGTGGACCCAGTACTTC. It codes for CAWGTGTLWTQYF. The variable domain in full, completed from reference TRBV30 and TRBJ2-5, reads SQTIHQWPATLVQPVGSPLSLECTVEGTSNPNLYWYRQAAGRGLQLLFYSVGIGQISSEVPQNLSASRPQDRQFILSSKKLLLSDSGFYLCAWGTGTLWTQYFGPGTRLLVL.

As concerns this clone: The sample contains more than one DNA sequence encoding this CDR3. The chain couples TRBV6-2 or TRBV6-3 to TRBJ2-7; a possible D gene is TRBD1 (6 bases). The CDR3 length is 12 residues. V was pared by 6 bases and J by 3 bases, with 9 bases between. Germline V gene lookup returns CDR1 MNHEY and CDR2 SVGEGT. The CDR3 nucleotides read TGTGCCAGCAGCCCACAGGGCTACGAGCAGTACTTC. Encoded protein: CASSPQGYEQYF.

DNA for the CDR3: TGTGCCAGCCGGGACAGGGGAAAGGCCGGGGAGCTGTTTTTT. This gives the protein CASRDRGKAGELFF. The V and J genes are TRBV6-5 and TRBJ2-2; 10 positions match TRBD1. Per germline, CDR1 MNHEY and CDR2 SVGAGI. The trim removed 8 bases at V and 6 bases at J, leaving 6 bases unmatched. The CDR3 is 14 amino acids.

V gene TRBV6-5 combines with J gene TRBJ2-1; D perhaps matches TRBD1 (5 bases). CDR1 and CDR2 (germline): MNHEY, SVGAGI. Trimming pared 7 bases from V and 9 bases from J, leaving 16 bases between. CDR3 length: 13 residues. CDR3 nucleotides: TGTGCCAGCACCAGACAGATCAATAGTGAGCAGTTCTTC. Residues: CASTRQINSEQFF.

The gene calls are TRBV24-1 and TRBJ2-2, with 9 nucleotides matching TRBD1. Losses at the gene ends were 4 bases for V and 4 bases for J; bases not matched to a gene: 6. The CDR3 contains 16 residues. Germline assignment: CDR1 KGHDR and CDR2 SFDVKD. The CDR3 here is CATSDIQGAGTGELFF. CDR3 DNA: TGTGCCACCAGTGACATACAGGGGGCAGGCACCGGGGAGCTGTTTTTT.

This clone was detected only once. The chain employs TRBV28 and TRBJ1-4; 9 positions match TRBD1. Germline CDR1 reads MDHEN; CDR2 reads SYDVKM. The CDR3 is 17 residues long. J lost 3 bases, V lost 4 bases, and 9 bases had no gene match. The DNA for the CDR3 is TGTGCCAGCAGTTATACGGGACAGGGCAAGGCTAATGAAAAACTGTTTTTT. Its translation is CASSYTGQGKANEKLFF. Full variable domain (missing parts from reference TRBV28 and TRBJ1-4): DVKVTQSSRYLVKRTGEKVFLECVQDMDHENMFWYRQDPGLGLRLIYFSYDVKMKEKGDIPEGYSVSREKKERFSLILESASTNQTSMYLCASSYTGQGKANEKLFFGSGTQLSVL.

This clone was detected once. One end of the junction does not line up with germline, which may come from a read error. This chain joins TRBV5-1 and TRBJ1-2, with D possibly being TRBD1 (6 bases). CDR1 SGHRS and CDR2 YFSETQ come from the germline V gene. The length of the CDR3 is 16 residues. The CDR3 region is CASSLPGTFGNDGYTF. CDR3 nucleotides: TGCGCCAGCAGCTTGCCCGGGACATTCGGTAACGATGGCTACACCTTC.

This chain links TRBV7-3 with TRBJ2-3; possible D gene TRBD2, 5 bases. In germline, CDR1 is SGHTA, CDR2 FQGTGA. Trimming stripped 5 bases from V and 7 bases from J, with 13 bases between. There are 13 residues in the CDR3. CDR3 sequence (DNA): TGTGCCAGCAGCCTCCAGGACGGGAATACGCAGTATTTT. Translation gives CASSLQDGNTQYF.

The CDR3 sequence: CASSQDNPTDTQYF. DNA for the CDR3: TGCGCCAGCAGCCAGGACAATCCAACAGATACGCAGTATTTT. The chain couples TRBV4-1 to TRBJ2-3; possible D gene TRBD1, 5 bases. The CDR3 totals 14 residues. Germline CDR1 and CDR2: MGHRA and YSYEKL. Trimming removed 3 bases at V and 3 bases at J, with 10 bases between.

This rearrangement joins TRBV19 to TRBJ2-3, with a possible D match to TRBD2 (5 bases). In germline, CDR1 is LNHDA, CDR2 SQIVND (reference sequence). V dropped 6 bases and J dropped 6 bases, with 13 bases sitting between them. The CDR3 runs to 13 residues. This chain's CDR3 is CASSGVLSDTQYF. The CDR3 bases are TGTGCCAGTAGCGGGGTCCTATCGGATACGCAGTATTTT.

In DNA form, the CDR3 reads TGCGCCAGCAGCTCCCCCCCCGACAGAGCCACAGATACGCAGTATTTT. As protein: CASSSPPDRATDTQYF. V usage is TRBV5-1 and J usage is TRBJ2-3; D perhaps matches TRBD1 (5 bases). V shed 3 bases and J shed 2 bases, with 16 bases lying between them. Germline CDR1 is SGHRS and CDR2 is YFSETQ. This CDR3 has 16 residues.

This clone has a handful of counts. The junction differs from germline at one of its ends, possibly a read error. The chain combines TRBV2 with TRBJ2-7, with D unresolved. The germline CDR1 and CDR2 sequences are SNHLY and FYNNEI. This CDR3 has 11 amino acids. The CDR3 DNA follows: TGTGCCAGCAGTGAGGGTGGTACTCAGGACTTC. Its translation is CASSEGGTQDF.

The rearrangement uses TRBV6-5 and TRBJ2-7; 13 nucleotides align to TRBD2. Germline lookup yields CDR1 MNHEY and CDR2 SVGAGI. The length of the CDR3 is 15 residues. V was pared by 7 bases and J by 7 bases, with 10 bases of the junction left unmatched. CDR3 DNA sequence: TGTGCCAGCAAGACTAGCGGGAGGTGGATGGGTGAGCAGTACTTC. Protein sequence: CASKTSGRWMGEQYF.

The gene calls are TRBV27 and TRBJ2-7; D is ambiguous. Germline V gene lookup returns CDR1 MNHEY and CDR2 SMNVEV (reference sequence). The CDR3 is made up of 15 amino acids. Deletions cut 2 bases from V and 0 bases from J, with 11 bases between. In DNA form, the CDR3 reads TGTGCCAGCAGTTTAGGCCATCAACCCTCCTACGAGCAGTACTTC. It encodes CASSLGHQPSYEQYF.

The chain couples TRBV6-5 to TRBJ2-7; 9 bases line up with TRBD1. The V segment lost 8 bases and the J segment 9 bases; nucleotides outside the gene matches: 14. The germline V gene has CDR1 MNHEY and CDR2 SVGAGI. The CDR3 covers 14 residues. CDR3 sequence reads: CASDPGQGTLGQYF. The CDR3 DNA is TGTGCCAGCGACCCGGGACAGGGAACCCTAGGGCAGTACTTC.

The V and J genes are TRBV6-5 and TRBJ2-5, with 9 positions matching TRBD1. This CDR3 region has 15 residues. The V and J ends lost 10 bases and 4 bases, in that order; junction bases with no gene match: 13. Looked up from germline, CDR1 is MNHEY and CDR2 is SVGAGI. The CDR3 protein is CATSNRDRVAETQYF. The CDR3 DNA sequence: TGTGCCACCTCAAACCGGGACAGGGTGGCAGAGACCCAGTACTTC.

The V gene is TRBV3-1 (or the pseudogene TRBV3-2), the J gene TRBJ2-3; 7 bases map to TRBD1. The V gene end was trimmed by 4 bases and the J gene end by 0 bases; junction bases not matched to a gene: 4. Germline lookup yields CDR1 LGHDT and CDR2 YNNKEL (reference sequence). CDR3 length: 15 amino acids. Here the CDR3 DNA reads TGTGCCAGCAGCCTCCCGGGACAGAGCACAGATACGCAGTATTTT. It translates to CASSLPGQSTDTQYF.